The 26 T cell receptor beta chains below all came from one sample that was sequenced in a study of cytomegalovirus exposure and HLA in healthy donors (dated by TCRdb to about 2017). Library generation was performed with the immunoSEQ multiplex PCR assay. A mixture of 60 forward primers for TCR Vbeta segments and 13 reverse primers for TCR Jbeta segments was used in the multiplex PCR. Drawn from immuneACCESS, this table holds only the in-frame rearrangements with V and J called that TCRdb kept. Clones are partly lost; checked studies trace under half to an unresolved V gene and leave the rest unexplained. A total of 130,000 or so clones appear in this sample, about 70% of them only once. The ten largest make up approximately 2.1% of the sample. The sequencing input was PBMCs. These receptors all stem from a woman between 35 and 50 years old in good health and CMV-seropositive.

This clone was counted only a few times. The junction does not match germline at one end; this may be a read error. The chain carries TRBV6-1 and TRBJ2-3; D possibly corresponds to TRBD1 (7 bases). This CDR3 has 15 residues. Germline CDR1 MNHNS, CDR2 SASEGT. CDR3 region: CATSRETGITDTQYF. As DNA, the CDR3 is TGTGCCACCAGTCGGGAGACAGGGATCACAGATACGCAGTATTTT.

This chain links TRBV19 with TRBJ1-1; D is undetermined. The length of the CDR3 is 12 residues. Germline CDR1 is LNHDA and CDR2 is SQIVND (reference sequence). Trimming removed 7 bases from V and 3 bases from J, with 9 bases in between. In DNA, the CDR3 is TGTGCCAGTAAGCACCCTTACACTGAAGCTTTCTTT. It codes for CASKHPYTEAFF.

The V and J genes are TRBV7-2 and TRBJ1-5, with unresolved D. CDR3 length: 13 residues. V gave up 5 bases and J gave up 4 bases, with 9 bases separating them. Germline-derived CDR1 and CDR2 are SGHTA and FQGNSA. The CDR3 bases are TGTGCCAGCAGCCCTCAACATAATCAGCCCCAGCATTTT. It encodes CASSPQHNQPQHF.

V usage is TRBV15 and J usage is TRBJ2-5; the D gene is possibly TRBD1 (5 bases). Germline CDR1 is LNHNV and CDR2 is YYDKDF (reference sequence). The V end was cut by 0 bases, the J end by 4 bases, with 9 bases between. There are 14 residues in the CDR3. CDR3 in amino acids: CATSRDPQGETQYF. The CDR3 region has the DNA TGTGCCACCAGCAGAGATCCTCAGGGAGAGACCCAGTACTTC.

This clone was detected only once. The V gene is TRBV5-8, the J gene TRBJ2-1; TRBD2 agrees at 9 bases. V lost 3 bases to trimming and J lost 0 bases; unmatched junction nucleotides: 10. The CDR3 is made up of 18 amino acids. Germline values: CDR1 SGHTS, CDR2 YDEGEE. In nucleotides, the CDR3 is TGTGCCAGCAGCTCCGGGACTAGCCTGGGGAGCTCCTACAATGAGCAGTTCTTC. This encodes CASSSGTSLGSSYNEQFF.

This chain joins TRBV7-2 and TRBJ2-1; maybe TRBD2 (5 bases). This CDR3 spans 12 amino acids. CDR1 is SGHTA, CDR2 FQGNSA, per germline. V gave up 2 bases and J gave up 12 bases, with 11 bases separating them. The CDR3 here is CASSLSGMGQFF. As DNA, the CDR3 is TGTGCCAGCAGCTTATCGGGAATGGGGCAGTTCTTC.

This rearrangement joins TRBV7-3 to TRBJ2-1; no clear D. V shed 5 bases and J shed 6 bases, with 23 bases lying between them. Germline V CDR1 and CDR2: SGHTA, FQGTGA. This CDR3 has 17 residues. This CDR3 is CASSPTVDIRSINEQFF. The CDR3 coding sequence is TGTGCCAGCAGCCCCACCGTCGACATCCGTTCCATCAATGAGCAGTTCTTC.

This clone was counted only a few times. The rearrangement links TRBV4-3 to TRBJ2-2; TRBD2 matches 8 bases. This CDR3 is 16 amino acids long. J lost 1 base, V lost 2 bases, and 3 bases had no gene match. Germline V gene data show CDR1 as LGHNA and CDR2 as YSLEER. The CDR3 nucleotides read TGCGCCAGCAGCCAACCCCTAGCGGGGAACACCGGGGAGCTGTTTTTT. Protein product: CASSQPLAGNTGELFF.

The rearrangement uses TRBV6-6 and TRBJ1-1; possible D gene TRBD1, 5 bases. The V gene's germline CDR1 is MNHNY and CDR2 SVGAGI (reference sequence). The CDR3 contains 14 residues. V was clipped by 0 bases and J by 6 bases, with 11 bases between them. The CDR3 sequence is CASSYSGTSAEAFF. In DNA form, the CDR3 reads TGTGCCAGCAGTTACTCCGGGACTTCGGCTGAAGCTTTCTTT.

The chain employs TRBV18 and TRBJ1-1; the D gene is possibly TRBD1 (6 bases). Trimming stripped 3 bases from V and 2 bases from J, with 13 bases between. CDR1 is KGHSH, CDR2 LQKENI, per germline. The CDR3 totals 15 residues. This CDR3 reads CASSPGTLINTEAFF. The CDR3 nucleotides read TGTGCCAGCTCACCGGGGACATTGATAAACACTGAAGCTTTCTTT. The complete variable domain, with remaining parts taken from reference TRBV18 and TRBJ1-1, reads NAGVMQNPRHLVRRRGQEARLRCSPMKGHSHVYWYRQLPEEGLKFMVYLQKENIIDESGMPKERFSAEFPKEGPSILRIQQVVRGDSAAYFCASSPGTLINTEAFFGQGTRLTVV.

The chain uses TRBV6-5 and TRBJ2-2, with D possibly TRBD1 on 5 matching bases. Trimming pared 6 bases from V and 0 bases from J, leaving 11 bases between. The CDR3 runs to 15 residues. Germline CDR1 and CDR2: MNHEY and SVGAGI. The CDR3 sequence is CASRKRQTNTGELFF. In nucleotides, the CDR3 is TGTGCCAGCAGGAAAAGACAGACGAACACCGGGGAGCTGTTTTTT.

The rearrangement links TRBV18 to TRBJ2-5; 8 bases map to TRBD2. CDR3 length: 15 amino acids. The V segment lost 6 bases and the J segment 3 bases; nucleotides outside the gene matches: 9. Per germline, CDR1 KGHSH and CDR2 LQKENI. CDR3 coding DNA: TGTGCCAGCTCCCAGGGACTAGTCGGCGAAGAGACCCAGTACTTC. Its translation: CASSQGLVGEETQYF. Using reference TRBV18 and TRBJ2-5 for the parts outside the CDR3, the full variable domain is NAGVMQNPRHLVRRRGQEARLRCSPMKGHSHVYWYRQLPEEGLKFMVYLQKENIIDESGMPKERFSAEFPKEGPSILRIQQVVRGDSAAYFCASSQGLVGEETQYFGPGTRLLVL.

The chain recombines TRBV4-2 with TRBJ2-1; D possibly corresponds to TRBD2 (5 bases). V gave up 0 bases and J gave up 4 bases, with 10 bases separating them. The CDR3 spans 15 residues. Per germline, CDR1 LGHNA and CDR2 YNFKEQ. DNA of the CDR3: TGTGCCAGCAGCCAAGAGGGAGAAGATTACAATGAGCAGTTCTTC. As protein: CASSQEGEDYNEQFF.

The chain links TRBV6-5 to TRBJ1-2, with TRBD1 identical over 7 bases. Germline assignment: CDR1 MNHEY and CDR2 SVGAGI. The CDR3 has 13 residues. The trim removed 8 bases at V and 7 bases at J, leaving 10 bases unmatched. As DNA, the CDR3 is TGTGCCAGCCGGACAGGAGGGGGCCGTGGCTACACCTTC. It yields the protein CASRTGGGRGYTF.

This clone showed up just a few times. This sequence joins TRBV7-8 and TRBJ2-7, with 9 positions matching TRBD1. This CDR3 has 16 amino acids. The V gene's germline CDR1 is SGHVS and CDR2 FQNEAQ. The trim removed 5 bases at V and 2 bases at J, leaving 10 bases unmatched. The CDR3 spells CASSLGHRGQAYEQYF. In nucleotides, the CDR3 is TGTGCCAGCAGCCTGGGCCACAGGGGGCAGGCCTACGAGCAGTACTTC.

The gene calls are TRBV5-1 and TRBJ2-5; 12 bases line up with TRBD2. The V and J ends lost 0 bases and 5 bases, in that order; junction bases with no gene match: 11. The CDR3 runs to 18 residues. CDR1 and CDR2 from the germline V gene are SGHRS and YFSETQ. The CDR3 DNA sequence: TGCGCCAGCAGCTTGGCCGCTAGCGGGGGGGCGGCCAGGGAGACCCAGTACTTC. Amino acid sequence: CASSLAASGGAARETQYF. The whole variable domain, remainder taken from reference TRBV5-1 and TRBJ2-5, is KAGVTQTPRYLIKTRGQQVTLSCSPISGHRSVSWYQQTPGQGLQFLFEYFSETQRNKGNFPGRFSGRQFSNSRSEMNVSTLELGDSALYLCASSLAASGGAARETQYFGPGTRLLVL.

The CDR3 DNA reads as TGTGCCAGCAGCGGAGCGGGGTACACAGGCGATACGCAGTATTTT. It specifies CASSGAGYTGDTQYF. The V and J genes are TRBV9 and TRBJ2-3; the match to TRBD2 covers 7 bases. CDR1 is SGDLS and CDR2 is YYNGEE in the germline V gene. The V segment lost 3 bases and the J segment 6 bases; nucleotides outside the gene matches: 10. The CDR3 totals 15 residues.

The chain recombines TRBV2 with TRBJ1-4; maybe TRBD1 (5 bases). Germline V gene sequence: CDR1 SNHLY, CDR2 FYNNEI. The CDR3 is 16 residues long. Trimming shortened V by 0 bases and J by 8 bases, and 16 bases separated the two germline ends. The CDR3 loop is CASSEAHVRATEKLFF. The CDR3 DNA sequence: TGTGCCAGCAGTGAAGCTCACGTCAGGGCCACAGAAAAACTGTTTTTT.

The chain carries TRBV16 and TRBJ2-4, with TRBD1 identical over 7 bases. Per the germline V gene, CDR1 is KGHSY and CDR2 is FQNENV. Unmatched junction bases numbered 15, after V lost 1 base and J lost 0 bases. The CDR3 consists of 20 residues. This CDR3 reads CASSQLGFGTASLAKNIQYF. The CDR3 region has the DNA TGTGCCAGCAGCCAATTGGGGTTCGGGACAGCGTCTCTAGCCAAAAACATTCAGTACTTC.

This clone was detected only a few times. The rearrangement uses TRBV7-2 and TRBJ2-2; the D is unclear. The length of the CDR3 is 14 residues. V lost 1 base to trimming and J lost 4 bases, with 7 bases between them. The germline V gene encodes CDR1 SGHTA and CDR2 FQGNSA. The CDR3 protein is CASSLEVATGELFF. The CDR3 bases are TGTGCCAGCAGCTTAGAGGTAGCCACCGGGGAGCTGTTTTTT.

For this clone: Other DNA sequences in the sample encode the same CDR3. CDR3 DNA sequence: TGTGCCAGCAGCTTGGCCGGGTCCCCAGGGACTTACGAGCAGTACTTC. Protein sequence: CASSLAGSPGTYEQYF. The chain is built from TRBV5-5 and TRBJ2-7, with D tentatively TRBD2 (6 bases). Germline CDR1 SGHKS, CDR2 YYEKEE (reference sequence). This CDR3 region has 16 residues. V lost 0 bases, J lost 4 bases, and 17 bases lay in between.

The chain recombines TRBV4-1 with TRBJ1-1; 10 positions agree with TRBD1. This CDR3 has 16 residues. Germline V gene lookup returns CDR1 MGHRA and CDR2 YSYEKL. J gave up 10 bases and V 2 bases, and 13 bases lay outside the gene matches. The CDR3 DNA is TGCGCCAGCAGCCAACCCTCCGACAGGGGGCTGCGTGGAGCTTTCTTT. Translated, it gives CASSQPSDRGLRGAFF.

This rearrangement joins TRBV28 to TRBJ1-1; D gene uncertain. Germline CDR1 and CDR2: MDHEN and SYDVKM. The germline V and J ends were trimmed by 2 bases and 3 bases, with 4 bases remaining between them. There are 12 residues in the CDR3. In DNA form, the CDR3 reads TGTGCCAGCAGTTTACAGTACACTGAAGCTTTCTTT. Translation: CASSLQYTEAFF.

CDR3 in amino acids: CASSPGFGSYGYTF. The CDR3 coding sequence is TGTGCCAGCAGCCCCGGGTTCGGGTCGTATGGCTACACCTTC. The chain recombines TRBV27 with TRBJ1-2; D call uncertain. V was cut by 6 bases and J by 5 bases, with 16 bases left in between. Germline V gene lookup returns CDR1 MNHEY and CDR2 SMNVEV (reference sequence). The CDR3 loop spans 14 amino acids.

The chain combines TRBV6-5 with TRBJ1-1; 8 nucleotides align to TRBD1. V lost 6 bases and J lost 5; bases outside the gene matches: 5. The length of the CDR3 is 13 residues. Per germline, CDR1 MNHEY and CDR2 SVGAGI. The CDR3 DNA follows: TGTGCCAGCAGCTCGACAGGGGATACTGAAGCTTTCTTT. This encodes CASSSTGDTEAFF.

This clone was detected once. The same CDR3 can be traced to other DNA sequences in this sample. This chain uses TRBV5-1 with TRBJ2-1, with TRBD2 as a possible D gene (6 bases). Germline V gene lookup returns CDR1 SGHRS and CDR2 YFSETQ. CDR3 length: 15 residues. V was shortened by 0 bases and J by 1 base, with 8 bases between the two germline ends. CDR3 residues: CASSLVGGSYNEQFF. DNA for the CDR3: TGCGCCAGCAGCTTGGTCGGAGGGTCCTACAATGAGCAGTTCTTC.